This T cell receptor beta chain emerged from a study of blood T cell repertoires in COVID-19. Across the whole study: Researchers got acute and convalescent COVID-19 samples from the United States, Italy and Spain. The analysed material was cDNA or gDNA that came from T cells, B-cell-depleted T cells, or PBMCs.

Sequencing used immunoSEQ multiplex PCR; TCRdb keeps in-frame clones, though not all of them. The sample shows about 120,000 clones, more than 75% of them seen only once. V lost 5 bases, J lost 3 bases, and 14 bases lay in between. The CDR3 totals 15 residues. Germline V gene data show CDR1 as SGHNT and CDR2 as YENEEA. Material: peripheral blood. This clonotype originated in a man aged 50-60 years with active COVID-19. The gene calls are TRBV11-3 and TRBJ2-1; D perhaps matches TRBD1 (6 bases). DNA for the CDR3: TGTGCCAGCAGCGGAGGTGGACAGCGCTACAATGAGCAGTTCTTC. Translating gives CASSGGGQRYNEQFF.